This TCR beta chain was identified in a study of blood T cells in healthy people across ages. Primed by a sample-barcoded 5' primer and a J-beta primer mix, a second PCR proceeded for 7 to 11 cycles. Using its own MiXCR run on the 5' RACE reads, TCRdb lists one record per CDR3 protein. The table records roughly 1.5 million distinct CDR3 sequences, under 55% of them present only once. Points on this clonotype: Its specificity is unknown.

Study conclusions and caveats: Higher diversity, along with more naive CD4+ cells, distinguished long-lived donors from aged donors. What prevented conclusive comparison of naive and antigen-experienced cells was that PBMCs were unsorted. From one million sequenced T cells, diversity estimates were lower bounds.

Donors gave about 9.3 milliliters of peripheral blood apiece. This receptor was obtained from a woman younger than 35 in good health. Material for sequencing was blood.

This CDR3 is CAISGTPTYEQYF. The CDR3 nucleotides are TGTGCCATCAGTGGGACGCCAACTTACGAGCAGTACTTC. The chain couples TRBV10-3 to TRBJ2-7; no firm D call. This CDR3 has 13 residues. Germline V gene data show CDR1 as ENHRY and CDR2 as SYGVKD. Trimming pared 4 bases from V and 4 bases from J, leaving 11 bases between.